A single sample is the source of the 30 T cell receptor beta chains below, sequenced in a study of cytomegalovirus exposure and HLA in healthy donors. Researchers ran the PCR with 60 Vbeta and 13 Jbeta primers. Sequenced by immunoSEQ multiplex PCR; TCRdb stores in-frame clones only, minus some. The repertoire consists of under 200,000 clones, with 80% occurring once and the leading ten covering around 5.8%. The sample comprised PBMCs. The receptors were sampled from a male donor in good health and CMV-seropositive.

The chain employs TRBV27 and TRBJ2-7, with D unclear. CDR1 is MNHEY and CDR2 is SMNVEV in the germline V gene (reference sequence). The V and J ends lost 4 bases and 4 bases respectively, with 17 bases between them. The CDR3 extends over 15 amino acids. The CDR3 bases are TGTGCCAGCAGTTCCACCGGGTTCCCCCCTTACGAGCAGTACTTC. Amino acids: CASSSTGFPPYEQYF.

The V gene is TRBV2, the J gene TRBJ1-1, with unresolved D. The CDR3 length is 15 residues. Germline values: CDR1 SNHLY, CDR2 FYNNEI. Between the trimmed V and J ends, which lost 6 bases and 2 bases, there was a span of 16 bases. Here the CDR3 reads CASREAAARNTEAFF. In DNA, the CDR3 is TGTGCCAGCAGGGAGGCGGCGGCTCGTAACACTGAAGCTTTCTTT.

The V gene is TRBV29-1, the J gene TRBJ1-2; 8 nucleotides match TRBD1. This CDR3 comprises 12 residues. The germline V gene has CDR1 SQVTM and CDR2 ANQGSEA. CDR3 loop: CGGGQGSSGYTF. CDR3 DNA sequence: TGCGGTGGTGGACAGGGCTCATCTGGCTACACCTTC.

V usage is TRBV5-1 and J usage is TRBJ2-5; TRBD1 is a possible D gene (6 bases). The V end was cut by 7 bases, the J end by 1 base, with 14 bases between. In germline, CDR1 is SGHRS, CDR2 YFSETQ. The CDR3 extends over 14 amino acids. Here the CDR3 reads CASFPGHLQETQYF. The CDR3 DNA reads as TGCGCCAGCTTTCCGGGACACCTCCAAGAGACCCAGTACTTC.

This sequence joins TRBV29-1 and TRBJ2-1; D is uncertain. V gave up 3 bases and J gave up 4 bases, with 13 bases separating them. In germline, CDR1 is SQVTM, CDR2 ANQGSEA. The CDR3 is 14 amino acids. The CDR3 here is CSVDGQNLYNEQFF. The CDR3 nucleotides read TGCAGCGTTGATGGGCAGAATCTTTACAATGAGCAGTTCTTC.

V is TRBV30 and J is TRBJ1-2; no clear D gene. The CDR3 length is 12 residues. With 0 bases removed from V and 4 bases from J, the gap between germline ends came to 6 bases. CDR1 is GTSNPN and CDR2 is SVGIG in the germline V gene (reference sequence). The CDR3 protein is CAWSVSLYGYTF. The CDR3 coding sequence is TGTGCCTGGAGTGTATCCCTCTATGGCTACACCTTC.

The rearrangement links TRBV7-9 to TRBJ2-3; no firm D call. Between the trimmed V and J ends, which lost 6 bases and 3 bases, there was a span of 4 bases. CDR3 size: 11 residues. Germline lookup yields CDR1 SEHNR and CDR2 FQNEAQ (reference sequence). CDR3 amino acids: CASSHTDTQYF. The CDR3 DNA is TGTGCCAGCAGTCATACAGATACGCAGTATTTT. Full variable domain (outside the CDR3, taken from reference TRBV7-9 and TRBJ2-3): DTGVSQNPRHKITKRGQNVTFRCDPISEHNRLYWYRQTLGQGPEFLTYFQNEAQLEKSRLLSDRFSAERPKGSFSTLEIQRTEQGDSAMYLCASSHTDTQYFGPGTRLTVL.

The chain carries TRBV2 and TRBJ1-5, with D maybe TRBD1 (5 bases). Germline V gives CDR1 SNHLY, CDR2 FYNNEI. V gave up 7 bases and J gave up 7 bases, with 14 bases separating them. The CDR3 totals 13 residues. This CDR3 reads CASIGGIGQPQHF. In nucleotides, the CDR3 is TGTGCCAGCATCGGGGGTATTGGCCAGCCCCAGCATTTT.

This chain joins TRBV29-1 and TRBJ2-1; 10 bases align to TRBD2. Per the germline V gene, CDR1 is SQVTM and CDR2 is ANQGSEA. The length of the CDR3 is 14 residues. The ends lost 4 bases at V and 4 bases at J; junction bases unmatched: 4. The CDR3 DNA follows: TGCAGCGTTGGGGGGACTAGCGTATACAATGAGCAGTTCTTC. Its protein product is CSVGGTSVYNEQFF.

The CDR3 is CASSMLQGAYEQYF. CDR3 in DNA: TGTGCCAGTAGTATGTTACAGGGGGCTTACGAGCAGTACTTC. The chain links TRBV19 to TRBJ2-7; 9 nucleotides agree with TRBD1. V shed 3 bases, J shed 4 bases, and the junction held 4 bases outside the gene matches. The germline gives CDR1 LNHDA, CDR2 SQIVND (reference sequence). The CDR3 consists of 14 residues.

This clone appeared a single time. This chain uses TRBV9 with TRBJ1-2; D gene unclear. Germline V gives CDR1 SGDLS, CDR2 YYNGEE. The CDR3 is 14 amino acids. V dropped 0 bases and J dropped 4 bases, with 10 bases sitting between them. CDR3 sequence: CASSVAGPGYGYTF. The CDR3 region has the DNA TGTGCCAGCAGCGTAGCTGGTCCGGGCTATGGCTACACCTTC.

There are a few counts of this clone. The chain uses TRBV7-9 and TRBJ2-3, with D perhaps TRBD2 (5 bases). V dropped 8 bases and J dropped 0 bases, with 9 bases sitting between them. The CDR3 is 13 amino acids. Germline V gene data show CDR1 as SEHNR and CDR2 as FQNEAQ (reference sequence). CDR3 coding DNA: TGTGCCAGCGGGAGCGGTAGCACAGATACGCAGTATTTT. Its translation is CASGSGSTDTQYF.

The genes are TRBV10-3 and TRBJ1-1; 8 bases fit TRBD1. The CDR3 runs to 16 residues. V lost 6 bases to trimming and J lost 1 base; unmatched junction nucleotides: 10. Germline CDR1 and CDR2: ENHRY and SYGVKD. This chain's CDR3 is CAISRTGSRRNTEAFF. The CDR3, as DNA: TGTGCCATCAGCCGGACAGGGAGCAGGAGGAACACTGAAGCTTTCTTT.

The chain is built from TRBV28 and TRBJ1-1, with 8 nucleotides matching TRBD1. Germline CDR1 is MDHEN and CDR2 is SYDVKM. The length of the CDR3 is 14 residues. V was clipped by 7 bases and J by 4 bases; unmatched bases: 8. The DNA of the CDR3 is TGTGCCAGCAACCTTGGACAGGGTGGCACTGAAGCTTTCTTT. This translates into CASNLGQGGTEAFF.

This clone was seen a single time. At one end, the junction sequence differs from germline, possibly due to a read error. CDR3 loop: CSSSLASPSDSSYEQYF. DNA for the CDR3: TGTTCCAGCAGCTTGGCCTCCCCTAGCGACAGCTCCTACGAGCAGTACTTC. The chain joins TRBV7-9 to TRBJ2-7, with a possible D match to TRBD2 (6 bases). Per germline, CDR1 SEHNR and CDR2 FQNEAQ (reference sequence). There are 17 residues in the CDR3.

This chain connects TRBV19 to TRBJ1-6; 9 bases are a match to TRBD1. Germline V CDR1 and CDR2: LNHDA, SQIVND (reference sequence). The CDR3 has 16 amino acids. V was pared by 4 bases and J by 7 bases, with 8 bases of the junction left unmatched. The CDR3 sequence: CASSTLGQGSNSPLHF. CDR3 in DNA: TGTGCCAGTAGTACCCTTGGACAGGGGTCAAATTCACCCCTCCACTTT.

The chain couples TRBV7-9 to TRBJ2-7, with TRBD2 matching over 7 bases. With 1 base clipped from V and 2 bases from J, the junction kept 5 bases outside the gene matches. Per the germline V gene, CDR1 is SEHNR and CDR2 is FQNEAQ (reference sequence). The length of the CDR3 is 15 residues. CDR3 residues: CASSLVSGNTYEQYF. The CDR3 DNA is TGTGCCAGCAGCTTAGTGAGCGGGAACACCTACGAGCAGTACTTC.

The rearrangement uses TRBV4-2 and TRBJ1-4; 8 bases are shared with TRBD1. The CDR3 is 16 amino acids. V dropped 2 bases and J dropped 5; count of bases not matched to a gene: 7. Germline values: CDR1 LGHNA, CDR2 YNFKEQ. The CDR3 spells CASSQTGGSGNEKLFF. CDR3 in DNA: TGTGCCAGCAGCCAAACAGGGGGATCGGGAAATGAAAAACTGTTTTTT.

This rearrangement joins TRBV10-3 to TRBJ1-5; 7 bases are a match to TRBD1. Germline CDR1 and CDR2: ENHRY and SYGVKD. Losses at the gene ends were 4 bases for V and 7 bases for J; bases not matched to a gene: 7. This CDR3 is 14 amino acids long. Written as DNA, the CDR3 is TGTGCCATCAGTGGACAGGGCCCGGGGCAGCCCCAGCATTTT. It specifies CAISGQGPGQPQHF.

The rearrangement uses TRBV4-3 and TRBJ1-1; 7 bases line up with TRBD1. CDR1 LGHNA and CDR2 YSLEER come from the germline V gene. Trimming removed 3 bases from V and 3 bases from J; junction bases left unmatched: 13. The CDR3 length is 17 residues. This chain's CDR3 is CASSQDYGTALDTEAFF. The CDR3 DNA reads TGCGCCAGCAGCCAGGACTACGGGACAGCCTTAGACACTGAAGCTTTCTTT.

The gene calls are TRBV6-6 and TRBJ2-7; 11 bases are a match to TRBD1. The V segment lost 6 bases and the J segment 5 bases; nucleotides outside the gene matches: 6. The CDR3 consists of 14 residues. Per the germline V gene, CDR1 is MNHNY and CDR2 is SVGAGI (reference sequence). CDR3 DNA: TGTGCCAGCAGGAAGGGACAGGGGGAGAACGAGCAGTACTTC. Protein: CASRKGQGENEQYF.

The V gene is TRBV15, the J gene TRBJ2-7, with 7 bases identical to TRBD2. The V and J ends lost 3 bases and 4 bases, in that order; junction bases with no gene match: 9. CDR1 is LNHNV, CDR2 YYDKDF, per germline (reference sequence). The CDR3 length is 15 residues. DNA for the CDR3: TGTGCCACCAGCAGCCTCGAGGCGGGAGCTTACGAGCAGTACTTC. It translates to CATSSLEAGAYEQYF.

This chain uses TRBV10-3 with TRBJ2-7, with 7 bases that match TRBD2. The CDR3 consists of 14 residues. Germline CDR1 is ENHRY and CDR2 is SYGVKD. Germline trimming cut 10 bases from V and 6 bases from J; bases unmatched to any gene: 15. CDR3 nucleotide sequence: TGTGCCACCTCCACGGGGAGGGCCGGAGTCGAGCAGTACTTC. Protein product: CATSTGRAGVEQYF.

The chain carries TRBV27 and TRBJ1-3; 7 bases match TRBD1. After removal of 6 bases from V and 6 bases from J, the junction contained 5 bases not matched to a gene. CDR3 length: 13 amino acids. The germline gives CDR1 MNHEY, CDR2 SMNVEV (reference sequence). The CDR3 region is CASSLQGSNTIYF. DNA for the CDR3: TGTGCCAGCAGCTTACAGGGGTCAAACACCATATATTTT.

The rearrangement uses TRBV7-6 and TRBJ2-2; 7 bases fit TRBD1. The CDR3 is 15 residues long. V shed 0 bases and J 7 bases; nucleotides not matched to a gene: 5. CDR1 is SGHVS, CDR2 FNYEAQ, per germline. The CDR3 DNA reads as TGTGCCAGCAGCTTAGCGGGGACAGAATACGGGGAGCTGTTTTTT. Translated, it gives CASSLAGTEYGELFF.

In its sample, this clone was seen a few times. This chain uses TRBV7-2 with TRBJ1-2; a weak D match, TRBD1 (6 bases). Trimming left V 2 bases short and J 8 bases short, with 18 bases between. Germline CDR1 SGHTA, CDR2 FQGNSA. The CDR3 is 15 amino acids. CDR3 loop: CASSLNYGTPEGYTF. The CDR3 nucleotides read TGTGCCAGCAGCTTAAACTACGGGACACCAGAAGGCTACACCTTC.

This clone showed up just a few times. V gene TRBV15 combines with J gene TRBJ2-3; possible D gene TRBD2, 6 bases. The CDR3 has 15 amino acids. V lost 2 bases and J lost 2, with 11 bases in between. Looked up from germline, CDR1 is LNHNV and CDR2 is YYDKDF (reference sequence). CDR3 region: CATSRRAGHTDTQYF. The CDR3 region has the DNA TGTGCCACCAGCAGAAGAGCGGGCCACACAGATACGCAGTATTTT.

This clone occurred once. The V gene is TRBV7-2, the J gene TRBJ2-5; tentative D call: TRBD1 (5 bases). Trimming pared 5 bases from V and 5 bases from J, leaving 15 bases between. This CDR3 region has 14 residues. Germline assignment: CDR1 SGHTA and CDR2 FQGNSA. The CDR3 sequence: CASSHQGPWETQYF. The DNA of the CDR3 is TGTGCCAGCAGCCATCAGGGCCCGTGGGAGACCCAGTACTTC.

The chain links TRBV27 to TRBJ2-3; 8 bases line up with TRBD1. The CDR3 contains 14 residues. The V gene end was trimmed by 7 bases and the J gene end by 6 bases; junction bases not matched to a gene: 9. Germline assignment: CDR1 MNHEY and CDR2 SMNVEV (reference sequence). CDR3 sequence: CASKVQGAWDTQYF. CDR3 sequence (DNA): TGTGCCAGCAAGGTCCAGGGGGCATGGGATACGCAGTATTTT.

V is TRBV2 and J is TRBJ2-1, with D unclear. This CDR3 has 15 residues. V was clipped by 4 bases and J by 0 bases, with 10 bases between them. Germline assignment: CDR1 SNHLY and CDR2 FYNNEI. CDR3 in DNA: TGTGCCAGCAGTGTCGCGTTAAGCTCCTACAATGAGCAGTTCTTC. Translated, it gives CASSVALSSYNEQFF.